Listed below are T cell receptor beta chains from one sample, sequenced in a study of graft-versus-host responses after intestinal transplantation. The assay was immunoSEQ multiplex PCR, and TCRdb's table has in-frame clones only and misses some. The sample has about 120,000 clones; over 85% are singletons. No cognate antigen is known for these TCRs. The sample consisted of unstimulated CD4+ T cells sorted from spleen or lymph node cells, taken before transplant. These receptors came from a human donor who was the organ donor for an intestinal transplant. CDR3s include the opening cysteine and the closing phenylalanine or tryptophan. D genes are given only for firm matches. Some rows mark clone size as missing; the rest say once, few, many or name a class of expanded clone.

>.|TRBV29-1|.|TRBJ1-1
TGCAGCGTTGCGTGGGGGCTAGGCACTGAAGCTTTCTTT
CSVAWGLGTEAFF
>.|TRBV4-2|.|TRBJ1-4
TGTGCCAGCAGCCAAGAGGTTAGGAATGAAAAACTGTTTTTT
CASSQEVRNEKLFF
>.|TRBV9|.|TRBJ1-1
TGTGCCAGCAGCGTACTCTCTGGGGATGGCACTGAAGCTTTCTTT
CASSVLSGDGTEAFF
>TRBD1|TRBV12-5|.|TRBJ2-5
TGTGCTAGTGGCCGAAGGACAGGGGCTTACTTGGAGACCCAGTACTTC
CASGRRTGAYLETQYF
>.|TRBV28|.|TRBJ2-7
TGTGCCAGCCACGAACACGGGGAATCCTACGAGCAGTACTTC
CASHEHGESYEQYF
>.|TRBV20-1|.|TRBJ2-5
TGCAGTGCTATGACGGAGACCCAGTACTTC
CSAMTETQYF
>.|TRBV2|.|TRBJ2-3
TGTGCCAGCAGAGACAGGATAGGAGATACGCAGTATTTT
CASRDRIGDTQYF
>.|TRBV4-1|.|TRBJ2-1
TGCGCCAGCAGCCAAGATCCATCGACTAGAGTTCAGTTCTTC
CASSQDPSTRVQFF
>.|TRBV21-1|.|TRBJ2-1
TGTGCCAGCAGCCCGACTTCGGGGAGCCTACCGTTCTACAATGAGCAGTTCTTC
CASSPTSGSLPFYNEQFF
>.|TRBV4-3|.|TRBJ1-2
TGCGCCAGCAGCCAAGATCACCGCGGCGACGGCTACACCTTC
CASSQDHRGDGYTF
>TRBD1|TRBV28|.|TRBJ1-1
TGTGCCAGCAGGTTATTGACAGGGTACACTGAAGCTTTCTTT
CASRLLTGYTEAFF
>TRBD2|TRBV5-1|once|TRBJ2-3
TGCGCCAGCAGCGCTTCTAGCGGGATGGCCGATACGCAGTATTTT
CASSASSGMADTQYF
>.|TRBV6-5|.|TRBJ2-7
TGTGCCAGCAAGGAGGGGAGGGAGCAGTACTTC
CASKEGREQYF
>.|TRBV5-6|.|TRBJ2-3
TGTGCCAGCAGCTTGATCGGGCCCCCCGCCGCAGATACGCAGTATTTT
CASSLIGPPAADTQYF
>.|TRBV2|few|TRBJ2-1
TGTGCCAGCAGAAGGCTAGAGCAGTTCTTC
CASRRLEQFF
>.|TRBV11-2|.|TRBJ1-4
TGTGCCAGCGCCCGATCAGCGGGTATTGAAAAACTGTTTTTT
CASARSAGIEKLFF
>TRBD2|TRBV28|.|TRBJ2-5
TGTGCCACCGACGGGGGGAAGGAGACCCAGTACTTC
CATDGGKETQYF
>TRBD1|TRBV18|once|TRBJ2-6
TGTGCCAGCTCCCTACAGGGGGCCTCTGGGGCCAACGTCCTGACTTTC
CASSLQGASGANVLTF
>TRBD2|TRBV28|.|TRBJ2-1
TGTGCCAGCAGTTTATGGGCTAGCGGGAGTCTAAATGAGCAGTTCTTC
CASSLWASGSLNEQFF
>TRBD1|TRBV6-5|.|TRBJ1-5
TGTGCCAGCAGCAGGGGACAGCTAAATCAGCCCCAGCATTTT
CASSRGQLNQPQHF
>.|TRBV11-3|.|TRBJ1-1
TGTGCCAGCAGCTTAGGGAGGGCTACTGAAGCTTTCTTT
CASSLGRATEAFF
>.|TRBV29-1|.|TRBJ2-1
TGCAGCGTTGAAGCCCCGTCGGAGCAGTTCTTC
CSVEAPSEQFF
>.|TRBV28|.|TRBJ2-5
TGTGCCAGCAGTACCCCAGGGGCGCGGCAGACCCAGTACTTC
CASSTPGARQTQYF
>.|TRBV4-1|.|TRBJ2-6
TGCGCCAGCAGCCCCCAAATACTCCTCTCTGGGGCCAACGTCCTGACTTTC
CASSPQILLSGANVLTF
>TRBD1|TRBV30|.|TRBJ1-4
TGTGCCTGGAGTGCGGACAGGGGTTCGGAAAAACTGTTTTTT
CAWSADRGSEKLFF
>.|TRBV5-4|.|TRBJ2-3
TGTGCCAGCAGCTTCGGCACAGATACGCAGTATTTT
CASSFGTDTQYF
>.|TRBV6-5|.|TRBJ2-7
TGTACCAGCGGAAGGACAGCTTCTGGTGAGCAGTACTTC
CTSGRTASGEQYF
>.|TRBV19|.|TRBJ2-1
TGTGCCAGTAGGGATTTACTCGGATACAATGAGCAGTTCTTC
CASRDLLGYNEQFF
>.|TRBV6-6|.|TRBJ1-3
TGTGCCAGCAGCCAGACCAGCTCTGGAAACACCATATATTTT
CASSQTSSGNTIYF
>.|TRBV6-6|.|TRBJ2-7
TGTGCCACCCGGGTGGACGAGCAGTACTTC
CATRVDEQYF
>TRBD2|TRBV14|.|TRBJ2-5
TGTGCCAGCAGCCCTCAACAACTAGCGGGAGAAGAGACCCAGTACTTC
CASSPQQLAGEETQYF
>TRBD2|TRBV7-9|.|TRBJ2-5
TGTGCCAGCAGCCCTGGGACTAGCGGGATCGAGACCCAGTACTTC
CASSPGTSGIETQYF
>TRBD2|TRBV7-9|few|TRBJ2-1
TGTGCCAGCAGCTTGCCGCGGGAGAGTTACAATGAGCAGTTCTTC
CASSLPRESYNEQFF
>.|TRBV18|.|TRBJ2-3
TGTGCCAGCTCACTGACCTTAGCGGAATACACAGATACGCAGTATTTT
CASSLTLAEYTDTQYF
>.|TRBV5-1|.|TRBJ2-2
TGCGCCAGCAGCTTGGTTGTTGGGCCCTCGAACACCGGGGAGCTGTTTTTT
CASSLVVGPSNTGELFF
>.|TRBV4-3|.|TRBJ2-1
TGCGCCAGCAGCCCGAGGCTAGCGAGCTCCTACAATGAGCAGTTCTTC
CASSPRLASSYNEQFF
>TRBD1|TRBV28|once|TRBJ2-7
TGTGCCAGCAGTTCCTCGGGACAGGGGTACTACGAGCAGTACTTC
CASSSSGQGYYEQYF
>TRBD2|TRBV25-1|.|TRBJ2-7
TGTGCCAGCAGTGAATATGGGGGGGTAGGCTACGAGCAGTACTTC
CASSEYGGVGYEQYF
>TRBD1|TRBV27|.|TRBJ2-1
TGTGCCAGCAACGTCGTTGTAGGACAGGGCCACAATGAGCAGTTCTTC
CASNVVVGQGHNEQFF
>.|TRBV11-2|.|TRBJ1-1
TGTGCCAGCAGAGACCTGCGGGGAAGGAACACTGAAGCTTTCTTT
CASRDLRGRNTEAFF
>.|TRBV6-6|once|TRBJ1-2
TGTGCCAGCAGTTACCAGGGAGGCTATGGCTACACCTTC
CASSYQGGYGYTF
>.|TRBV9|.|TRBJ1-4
TGTGCCAGCAGCGTAGGAGAGGGGCGATTTGAAAAACTGTTTTTT
CASSVGEGRFEKLFF
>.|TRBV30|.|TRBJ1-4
TGTGCCTGGAGTAGTCTTGGAGGTTCAACTAATGAAAAACTGTTTTTT
CAWSSLGGSTNEKLFF